This TCR beta chain was sequenced in a study of naive and memory T cell subsets. General study points: The RNA method is potentially sensitive to activation and differentiation changes.

Whole blood, 2 to 2.5 ml, came from adult healthy volunteers. A UMI-containing oligonucleotide was joined by 3' ligation to the TCR cDNA template. Cells were not sorted; total RNA input targeted 1 to 1000 ng. Germline lookup yields CDR1 DFQATT and CDR2 SNEGSKA (reference sequence). V lost 6 bases, J lost 0 bases, and 12 bases lay in between. CDR3 length: 14 residues. Reverse transcription of blood and skin TCR RNA was primed at alpha and beta constant regions. TCRdb re-called the 5' RACE reads through MiXCR, storing one row per CDR3 protein. The sample contains approximately 27,000 distinct CDR3 sequences, under 30% of which appear only once. As concerns this clonotype: Its antigen is undetermined.

The receptor was isolated from a female donor in good health. This chain links TRBV20-1 with TRBJ2-1; D not certain. CDR3 loop: CSAASASSYNEQFF. CDR3 DNA sequence: TGCAGTGCCGCGAGCGCTAGCTCCTACAATGAGCAGTTCTTC.